The present entry profiles one TCR beta chain with its context. Produced via immunoSEQ multiplex PCR; TCRdb's table is partial and in-frame only. The sample records under 850,000 clones, over 60% being singletons. The record originates from a study of shared clonotypes between healthy human individuals. The germline gives CDR1 SGHRS, CDR2 YFSETQ. The V and J ends lost 5 bases and 7 bases respectively, with 15 bases between them. The CDR3 has 14 residues. The chain is built from TRBV5-1 and TRBJ1-4, with D maybe TRBD1 (5 bases). The material sequenced was memory CD4+ T cells sorted from blood. Regarding subset: CD45RA-negative fraction. The receptor was isolated from a woman aged 25 to 39 in good health. CDR3 in amino acids: CASRPTGTGEKLFF. The DNA for the CDR3 is TGCGCCAGCAGACCCACCGGGACCGGTGAAAAACTGTTTTTT.